A selection of T cell receptor beta chains follows, all from one sample in a study of T cell changes during pregnancy in multiple sclerosis. Here immunoSEQ multiplex PCR was the method, and the copy in TCRdb shows in-frame clones only, minus some. The profile shows about 20,000 clones, around 90% of them singletons. Here the sequenced sample was CD8+ T cells from peripheral blood mononuclear cells, taken in the third trimester of pregnancy. The receptors shown here come from a female donor in good health, enrolled as a control in a pregnancy study. CDR3s include the opening cysteine and the closing phenylalanine or tryptophan. Fields, in order: clone size, V gene, J gene, D gene, CDR3 DNA, CDR3 protein. A D gene is named only where the DNA matches it firmly. A clone size is listed for some rows: how often the clone was seen (once, few, many), or a class if it is expanded.

abundance: few
v_gene: TRBV7-2
j_gene: TRBJ2-7
d_gene: TRBD2
CDR3nt: TGTGCCAGCAGCCGCAAGGGAGGGGCGCCCTACGAGCAGTACTTC
CDR3aa: CASSRKGGAPYEQYF

abundance: -
v_gene: TRBV7-7
j_gene: TRBJ2-3
d_gene: TRBD2
CDR3nt: TGTGCTAGCAGCTTAGGTACAGGACTAGCGGGAAGCACAGATACGCAGTATTTT
CDR3aa: CASSLGTGLAGSTDTQYF

abundance: once
v_gene: TRBV28
j_gene: TRBJ2-1
d_gene: -
CDR3nt: TGTGCCAGCAAAACACCCCCCAGGTCTGAGCAGTTCTTC
CDR3aa: CASKTPPRSEQFF

abundance: -
v_gene: TRBV27
j_gene: TRBJ2-5
d_gene: -
CDR3nt: TGTGCCAGCAGCCCGGGAATTGGTAAGACCCAGTACTTC
CDR3aa: CASSPGIGKTQYF

abundance: -
v_gene: TRBV4-2
j_gene: TRBJ2-5
d_gene: TRBD2
CDR3nt: TGTGCCAGCAGCCAATTATCGAGGACTAGCGGGGGAGAAGAGACCCAGTACTTC
CDR3aa: CASSQLSRTSGGEETQYF

abundance: -
v_gene: TRBV27
j_gene: TRBJ2-7
d_gene: -
CDR3nt: TGTGCCAGCACCAATCTAAAATCAGGCTTTTACGAGCAGTACTTC
CDR3aa: CASTNLKSGFYEQYF

abundance: -
v_gene: TRBV27
j_gene: TRBJ2-1
d_gene: TRBD2
CDR3nt: TGTGCCAGCAGTTTAACGACTAGCGGGAGTACCTACAATGAGCAGTTCTTC
CDR3aa: CASSLTTSGSTYNEQFF

abundance: once
v_gene: TRBV28
j_gene: TRBJ2-5
d_gene: TRBD2
CDR3nt: TGTGCCAGCAGTTTATGGGCTAGCGGGACTCGAGAGACCCAGTACTTC
CDR3aa: CASSLWASGTRETQYF

abundance: -
v_gene: TRBV27
j_gene: TRBJ2-7
d_gene: -
CDR3nt: TGTGCCAGCAGCAGCCGGACTGACCCCTACGAGCAGTACTTC
CDR3aa: CASSSRTDPYEQYF

abundance: -
v_gene: TRBV6-1
j_gene: TRBJ1-1
d_gene: -
CDR3nt: TGTGCCAGCAGTGAGGGAGGAATAGGGAACACTGAAGCTTTCTTT
CDR3aa: CASSEGGIGNTEAFF

abundance: -
v_gene: TRBV7-8
j_gene: TRBJ2-5
d_gene: -
CDR3nt: TGTGCCAGCAGCCTCTTCCCCTGGGTCGGGCAAGAGACCCAGTACTTC
CDR3aa: CASSLFPWVGQETQYF

abundance: -
v_gene: TRBV30
j_gene: TRBJ2-7
d_gene: TRBD1
CDR3nt: TGTGCCTGGAGCGGCTCGATAACAGGGGGCACGTACTTC
CDR3aa: CAWSGSITGGTYF

abundance: once
v_gene: TRBV7-3
j_gene: TRBJ2-1
d_gene: -
CDR3nt: TGTGCCAGCAGCCCGGGGGTGAGCTACAATGAGCAGTTCTTC
CDR3aa: CASSPGVSYNEQFF

abundance: once
v_gene: TRBV2
j_gene: TRBJ2-3
d_gene: TRBD2
CDR3nt: TGTGCCAGCAGTGAAAAAGGACTAGCGCGCACAGATACGCAGTATTTT
CDR3aa: CASSEKGLARTDTQYF

abundance: few
v_gene: TRBV19
j_gene: TRBJ2-7
d_gene: TRBD2
CDR3nt: TGTGCCAGTAGTATCTTCCTGGGACTAGGCTACGAGCAGTACTTC
CDR3aa: CASSIFLGLGYEQYF

abundance: -
v_gene: TRBV6-5
j_gene: TRBJ2-7
d_gene: -
CDR3nt: TGTGCCAGCAGTTACTCTTCTGGGGGCGTCAATAACGAGCAGTACTTC
CDR3aa: CASSYSSGGVNNEQYF

abundance: once
v_gene: TRBV6-1
j_gene: TRBJ1-2
d_gene: -
CDR3nt: TGTGCCGAGCAGGGTAACTATGGCTACACCTTC
CDR3aa: CAEQGNYGYTF

abundance: -
v_gene: TRBV27
j_gene: TRBJ2-7
d_gene: -
CDR3nt: TGTGCCAGCAGTTTACGGTCGTACTACGAGCAGTACTTC
CDR3aa: CASSLRSYYEQYF

abundance: -
v_gene: TRBV29-1
j_gene: TRBJ1-2
d_gene: -
CDR3nt: TGCAGCGTTGAGAAGGGAGTTTATGGCTACACCTTC
CDR3aa: CSVEKGVYGYTF

abundance: -
v_gene: TRBV5-1
j_gene: TRBJ2-7
d_gene: -
CDR3nt: TGCGCCAGCAGCTTGGAGACGTGGAGGAGGGACTCCTACGAGCAGTACTTC
CDR3aa: CASSLETWRRDSYEQYF

abundance: -
v_gene: TRBV19
j_gene: TRBJ1-3
d_gene: -
CDR3nt: TGTGCCAGTAGTATGGTAGTTGGTGGAAACACCATATATTTT
CDR3aa: CASSMVVGGNTIYF

abundance: -
v_gene: TRBV6-6
j_gene: TRBJ2-7
d_gene: -
CDR3nt: TGTGCCAGCAAACCGGGACAAGACTACGAGCAGTACTTC
CDR3aa: CASKPGQDYEQYF

abundance: large
v_gene: TRBV5-4
j_gene: TRBJ2-7
d_gene: TRBD2
CDR3nt: TGTGCCAGCAGCTTATGGGGAGCGGGGGAGTTTGACGAGCAGTACTTC
CDR3aa: CASSLWGAGEFDEQYF

abundance: -
v_gene: TRBV13
j_gene: TRBJ2-2
d_gene: TRBD1
CDR3nt: TGTGCCAGCAGCTTAAGGACCGGGACAGGGAACACCGGGGAGCTGTTTTTT
CDR3aa: CASSLRTGTGNTGELFF

abundance: -
v_gene: TRBV19
j_gene: TRBJ1-5
d_gene: -
CDR3nt: TGTGCCAGTAGCTCAGGGGTCGTGCAGCCCCAGCATTTT
CDR3aa: CASSSGVVQPQHF

abundance: -
v_gene: TRBV30
j_gene: TRBJ1-2
d_gene: -
CDR3nt: TGTGCCTGGTCGTCCGGGAGAGGCTACACCTTC
CDR3aa: CAWSSGRGYTF

abundance: -
v_gene: TRBV11-2
j_gene: TRBJ2-7
d_gene: TRBD1
CDR3nt: TGTGCCAGCAGCAAGGACAGGCACGAGCAGTACTTC
CDR3aa: CASSKDRHEQYF

abundance: -
v_gene: TRBV27
j_gene: TRBJ2-3
d_gene: -
CDR3nt: TGTGCCAGCAGTCGCAGGAGTGGGGCGGCTAGCACAGATACGCAGTATTTT
CDR3aa: CASSRRSGAASTDTQYF

abundance: -
v_gene: TRBV9
j_gene: TRBJ2-1
d_gene: -
CDR3nt: TGTGCCAGCAGCGTAGCTTCAGGGTTGGGGAATGAGCAGTTCTTC
CDR3aa: CASSVASGLGNEQFF

abundance: -
v_gene: TRBV14
j_gene: TRBJ2-2
d_gene: TRBD2
CDR3nt: TGTGCCAGCAGCCAAGAGTCGGGAGGGAAAGCCGGGGAGCTGTTTTTT
CDR3aa: CASSQESGGKAGELFF

abundance: -
v_gene: TRBV15
j_gene: TRBJ2-7
d_gene: -
CDR3nt: TGTGCCACCAGCAGGGGACTTTTCTACGAGCAGTACTTC
CDR3aa: CATSRGLFYEQYF

abundance: -
v_gene: TRBV5-1
j_gene: TRBJ2-7
d_gene: -
CDR3nt: TGCGCCAGCAGCTTACGGGACAACTTCTACGAGCAGTACTTC
CDR3aa: CASSLRDNFYEQYF

abundance: -
v_gene: TRBV11-2
j_gene: TRBJ2-5
d_gene: -
CDR3nt: TGTGCCAGCAGCTTAGCAAGCAGGAAAGAGACCCAGTACTTC
CDR3aa: CASSLASRKETQYF

abundance: few
v_gene: TRBV19
j_gene: TRBJ1-6
d_gene: -
CDR3nt: TGTGCCAGTAGTATGGGCAGCAACCTAAATTCACCCCTCCACTTT
CDR3aa: CASSMGSNLNSPLHF

abundance: -
v_gene: TRBV7-3
j_gene: TRBJ2-1
d_gene: -
CDR3nt: TGTGCCAGCAGCTTAAAAGGCTCGGTCGGTCCGGCGGTATTCAATGAGCAGTTCTTC
CDR3aa: CASSLKGSVGPAVFNEQFF

abundance: few
v_gene: TRBV19
j_gene: TRBJ2-7
d_gene: -
CDR3nt: TGTGCCAGTAGTATTACGGGGGTGGACGAGCAGTACTTC
CDR3aa: CASSITGVDEQYF

abundance: -
v_gene: TRBV7-9
j_gene: TRBJ2-3
d_gene: TRBD2
CDR3nt: TGTGCCAGCAGCGGTGCCGGAAAACTAGCGGGGGGGATGAATACGCAGTATTTT
CDR3aa: CASSGAGKLAGGMNTQYF

abundance: once
v_gene: TRBV10-3
j_gene: TRBJ2-1
d_gene: TRBD2
CDR3nt: TGTGCCATCGGCCCTTCAGCGGGGGCCTACAATGAGCAGTTCTTC
CDR3aa: CAIGPSAGAYNEQFF

abundance: -
v_gene: TRBV28
j_gene: TRBJ2-7
d_gene: TRBD2
CDR3nt: TGTGCCAGCAGTTTGGGTCTAGCGGATTCCTACGAGCAGTACTTC
CDR3aa: CASSLGLADSYEQYF

abundance: once
v_gene: TRBV4-3
j_gene: TRBJ2-7
d_gene: TRBD2
CDR3nt: TGCGCCAGCAGCCAAACGGCGGGAGTGGGGGAGCAGTACTTC
CDR3aa: CASSQTAGVGEQYF

abundance: -
v_gene: TRBV5-1
j_gene: TRBJ2-4
d_gene: TRBD1
CDR3nt: TGCGCCAGCAGTTGGACAGGGAGCCCCCTAAACATTCAGTACTTC
CDR3aa: CASSWTGSPLNIQYF